The following is a T cell receptor beta chain sequence with its context. The antigen remains unidentified. The TCR alpha and TCR beta cDNA libraries, bearing sample barcodes and UMIs, were generated by 5'RACE using constant-segment primers. TCRdb independently ran MiXCR on the 5' RACE reads; one entry per CDR3 protein. The table includes around 420,000 distinct CDR3 sequences, 20% to 30% detected once. This sample was taken from a study of T-cell memory formation after mild COVID-19. Study-level information: Largely, the TCR clusters proved donor specific.

CDR3 length: 15 residues. Germline CDR1 reads GTSNPN; CDR2 reads SVGIG (reference sequence). V lost 2 bases and J 0 bases, leaving 8 bases between the germline ends. Study-level findings and limits: Memory sampled before infection contained some responding clones, suggesting cross-reactive memory joined. Shrinking CD4+ clones were chiefly CM and EM; CD8+ ones were chiefly EMRA.

The TCR originated in an adult woman who had mild COVID-19 (a few samples of this study predate the infection). Cell type and time point are not known. The chain carries TRBV30 and TRBJ2-6; no firm D call. Sequenced sample: PBMCs or a T cell subset sorted from them (not recorded which). The CDR3 sequence: CAWSLVASGANVLTF. The CDR3 DNA follows: TGTGCCTGGAGTTTGGTCGCCTCTGGGGCCAACGTCCTGACTTTC.